In this sample, the clone carrying this T cell receptor beta chain turned up a few times. The record originates from a study of T-cell reconstitution after alpha-beta-depleted transplantation in children. The TCRbeta library incorporated unique molecular identifiers. MiXCR, run by TCRdb on the PCR reads, gives a single entry per CDR3 protein. The repertoire consists of about 600,000 distinct CDR3 sequences, with 10% occurring once and the leading ten covering roughly 3.9%. This receptor was identified in a human donor who donated a stem cell graft to a child with acute myeloid leukemia. The source was PBMCs from the stem cell graft donor, collected from the stem cell graft.

The CDR3 region is CSVDGARDRQNTEAFF. DNA of the CDR3: TGCAGCGTTGATGGCGCGAGGGACAGACAGAACACTGAAGCTTTCTTT. The rearrangement uses TRBV29-1 and TRBJ1-1; 7 bases are shared with TRBD1. This CDR3 spans 16 amino acids. Trimming removed 3 bases from V and 1 base from J; junction bases left unmatched: 11. Per the germline V gene, CDR1 is SQVTM and CDR2 is ANQGSEA.